This T cell receptor (beta chain) was documented in a study of OX40 agonist ivuxolimab in advanced cancers. Study-level information: Ivuxolimab, an agonistic anti-OX40 (CD134) antibody, was given to patients. Study findings and constraints: The antigen specificity of the peripheral T cells (those that were expanded) was not determined.

A word on this clone: The antigen remains undetermined.

The V and J ends lost 5 bases and 6 bases respectively, with 19 bases between them. This CDR3 is 16 amino acids long. Germline V gene data show CDR1 as SEHNR and CDR2 as FQNEAQ (reference sequence). Method: immunoSEQ multiplex PCR; TCRdb's copy keeps in-frame clones and lacks some. In the table there are 40,000 or so clones, around nine tenths of which are singletons. This clonotype originated in an adult with an advanced solid tumor such as melanoma, head and neck, liver or kidney cancer. The chain recombines TRBV7-9 with TRBJ2-2; tentative D call: TRBD2 (5 bases). The starting material was CD4+ or CD8+ T cells sorted from blood, obtained in a trial of the OX40 agonist ivuxolimab. The CDR3 spells CASSLLVSADAGELFF. The CDR3 bases are TGTGCCAGCAGCCTACTAGTGTCCGCAGACGCCGGGGAGCTGTTTTTT.